Sequencing of this TCR beta chain was carried out in a study of blood T cell repertoires in COVID-19. Study-level background: Either two negative PCRs, clearance, or symptom resolution qualified Cohort 3 donors as recovered.

This clone was observed a handful of times. As processed by the authors: By means of reference gene primer amplification, nucleated cell counts were estimated. Assay used: immunoSEQ multiplex PCR; TCRdb lists only in-frame clones, some missing. The DNA was the basis for D and trimming; V, J and clone size are from that table. The sample carries about 170,000 clones, 79% recorded once. The V gene end was trimmed by 5 bases and the J gene end by 4 bases; junction bases not matched to a gene: 8. The germline V gene encodes CDR1 PRHDT and CDR2 FYEKMQ (reference sequence). The CDR3 is 14 residues long. The sequence derives from a woman aged 65 to 85 in a cohort exposed to, infected with or recovered from COVID-19 (not recorded which). The V gene is TRBV13, the J gene TRBJ2-7; 7 bases align to TRBD2. Specimen: PBMCs or T cells enriched from blood (not recorded which). The DNA for the CDR3 is TGTGCCAGCAGCCACAGGACTAGAGAGTACGAGCAGTACTTC. Protein: CASSHRTREYEQYF.